This T cell receptor beta chain originates from a study of cytomegalovirus exposure and HLA in healthy donors. Study context: Earlier work reported roughly 120 million unique TCR beta sequences from some 180 million T cells. Of 300 to 500 genotyped donors, roughly 81% grouped in the Caucasian-associated ancestry cluster.

Study results and caveats: Several top significant clusters appeared, in a later analysis, to be linked to common viral pathogens. In vitro experiments confirmed that a few CMV-associated chains were specific for CMV antigens.

The PCR was carried out with 60 Vbeta primers and 13 Jbeta primers. The repertoire was sequenced with immunoSEQ multiplex PCR; TCRdb's copy has only in-frame clones and lacks some. The table shows over 55,000 clones, with 60% to 70% occurring only once. On this clone: No antigen is known for it.

Germline CDR1 reads SGHRS; CDR2 reads YFSETQ. Trimming pared 2 bases from V and 5 bases from J, leaving 13 bases between. The CDR3 has 14 residues. Sequencing was done on a sample of PBMCs. This receptor was identified in a man in his forties in good health and CMV-seropositive. The chain is built from TRBV5-1 and TRBJ1-2, with a tentative D call TRBD1 (6 bases). CDR3 nucleotides: TGCGCCAGCAGCTTTACGGACAGCGCTTATGGCTACACCTTC. Protein product: CASSFTDSAYGYTF.